What follows are 22 T cell receptor beta chains derived from one specimen sequenced in a study of T-cell reconstitution after alpha-beta-depleted transplantation in children. Unique molecular identifiers were built into the TCRbeta library. TCRdb re-derived calls from the PCR reads in MiXCR, one entry per CDR3 protein. The table records roughly 120,000 distinct CDR3 sequences, 23% of them present only once. The sequences come from PBMCs, mostly from graft donor cells, collected 180 days after TCRalphabeta/CD19-depleted stem cell transplant. The receptors stem from a male patient aged 2 to 9 who had a stem cell transplant for chronic granulomatous disease, so the T cells may come from the graft donor.

The chain joins TRBV27 to TRBJ2-7; 7 positions match TRBD2. This CDR3 is 13 amino acids long. The germline V gene encodes CDR1 MNHEY and CDR2 SMNVEV (reference sequence). Trimming at V came to 4 bases and at J to 4 bases, leaving 4 bases not matched to a gene. The CDR3 DNA follows: TGTGCCAGCAGTTGGCGGGAGAAGTACGAGCAGTACTTC. Translation: CASSWREKYEQYF.

The J gene is TRBJ1-1, the V gene TRBV4-1; 8 bases align to TRBD1. The germline gives CDR1 MGHRA, CDR2 YSYEKL. The CDR3 has 14 amino acids. V lost 5 bases, J lost 8 bases, and 10 bases stayed unmatched. The CDR3 loop reads CASSWTGPLNEAFF. The DNA of the CDR3 is TGCGCCAGCAGCTGGACAGGGCCTCTGAACGAAGCTTTCTTT.

This clonotype was recorded at least ten times. V usage is TRBV18 and J usage is TRBJ1-2, with 12 bases fitting TRBD1. This CDR3 contains 16 residues. Germline-derived CDR1 and CDR2 are KGHSH and LQKENI. V shed 3 bases, J shed 5 bases, and the junction held 7 bases outside the gene matches. The CDR3 coding sequence is TGTGCCAGCTCACCGCTATTGGGACAGGGGGCGTATGGCTACACCTTC. Amino acids: CASSPLLGQGAYGYTF.

This clonotype is medium-sized (0.01 to 0.1%) by share. The V and J genes are TRBV29-1 and TRBJ1-2; the D gene is possibly TRBD1 (6 bases). This CDR3 comprises 13 residues. Trimming pared 7 bases from V and 4 bases from J, leaving 16 bases between. Germline V CDR1 and CDR2: SQVTM, ANQGSEA. The CDR3 is CSAERDNGYGYTF. The CDR3 DNA reads as TGCAGCGCCGAGCGGGACAATGGCTATGGCTACACCTTC.

This clonotype was recorded a few times. The chain couples TRBV7-2 to TRBJ1-2; 11 bases fit TRBD1. This CDR3 comprises 16 residues. Germline CDR1 is SGHTA and CDR2 is FQGNSA. V lost 4 bases, J lost 2 bases, and 6 bases stayed unmatched. The CDR3 region is CASSWGQGVLNYGYTF. The DNA for the CDR3 is TGTGCCAGCAGCTGGGGACAGGGGGTCCTAAACTATGGCTACACCTTC.

This clonotype was seen more than once but under ten times. The rearrangement uses TRBV4-3 and TRBJ1-6; D remains ambiguous. The CDR3 extends over 18 amino acids. V lost 0 bases, J lost 7 bases, and 19 bases lay in between. CDR1 and CDR2 from the germline V gene are LGHNA and YSLEER. In nucleotides, the CDR3 is TGCGCCAGCAGCCAAGATTTAATTGGCGGACTGTTCAATTCACCCCTCCACTTT. It encodes CASSQDLIGGLFNSPLHF.

In its sample, this clonotype was seen many times. The gene calls are TRBV7-2 and TRBJ2-7, with 9 bases aligning to TRBD2. The CDR3 has 15 amino acids. Trimming at V came to 5 bases and at J to 2 bases, leaving 7 bases not matched to a gene. Germline V gene sequence: CDR1 SGHTA, CDR2 FQGNSA. The DNA for the CDR3 is TGTGCCAGCAGCGCCCTAGCGGGGAGCCCCTACGAGCAGTACTTC. Protein product: CASSALAGSPYEQYF.

The chain combines TRBV4-3 with TRBJ1-5; the D gene is possibly TRBD1 (5 bases). The V end was cut by 0 bases, the J end by 0 bases, with 15 bases between. Germline loops: CDR1 LGHNA, CDR2 YSLEER. This CDR3 has 18 residues. The CDR3 nucleotides are TGCGCCAGCAGCCAAGATCCCGCAGGGTGGTATAGCAATCAGCCCCAGCATTTT. This translates into CASSQDPAGWYSNQPQHF.

V gene TRBV27 combines with J gene TRBJ2-7, with TRBD2 matching 10 bases. Germline V CDR1 and CDR2: MNHEY, SMNVEV (reference sequence). The CDR3 contains 14 residues. After removal of 5 bases from V and 6 bases from J, the junction contained 7 bases not matched to a gene. For the CDR3, the DNA is TGTGCCAGCAGTCTAACTAGCGGGATCCCCGAGCAGTACTTC. Translating gives CASSLTSGIPEQYF.

This clonotype was counted ten times or more. V and J are TRBV20-1 and TRBJ2-1; no clear D gene. CDR3 length: 9 residues. V gave up 7 bases and J gave up 9 bases, with 7 bases separating them. Germline CDR1 and CDR2: DFQATT and SNEGSKA (reference sequence). In DNA form, the CDR3 reads TGCAGTGTATCCCTTGAGCAGTTCTTC. Translating it yields CSVSLEQFF.

The V and J genes are TRBV11-2 and TRBJ2-7, with 8 positions matching TRBD2. V shed 4 bases and J 4 bases; nucleotides not matched to a gene: 3. This CDR3 comprises 13 residues. Germline loops: CDR1 SGHAT, CDR2 FQNNGV. CDR3 coding DNA: TGTGCCAGCAGCTCGGGGGGGGCTTACGAGCAGTACTTC. Translated, it gives CASSSGGAYEQYF. The whole variable domain, remainder taken from reference TRBV11-2 and TRBJ2-7, is EAGVAQSPRYKIIEKRQSVAFWCNPISGHATLYWYQQILGQGPKLLIQFQNNGVVDDSQLPKDRFSAERLKGVDSTLKIQPAKLEDSAVYLCASSSGGAYEQYFGPGTRLTVT.

The DNA for the CDR3 is TGCGCCAGCAGCTTCGACGGGGAGCTGTTTTTT. It translates to CASSFDGELFF. The rearrangement uses TRBV5-1 and TRBJ2-2; D uncertain. The CDR3 length is 11 residues. V lost 2 bases to trimming and J lost 7 bases, with 3 bases between them. The germline V gene encodes CDR1 SGHRS and CDR2 YFSETQ.

This clonotype was seen ten or more times. This chain joins TRBV3-1 and TRBJ2-3; D is perhaps TRBD2 (5 bases). This CDR3 comprises 13 residues. Trimming stripped 4 bases from V and 2 bases from J, with 7 bases between. CDR1 and CDR2 (germline): LGHDT, YNNKEL (reference sequence). CDR3 DNA sequence: TGTGCCAGCAGCCTAGCGTCCACAGATACGCAGTATTTT. As protein: CASSLASTDTQYF.

The chain links TRBV4-2 to TRBJ2-3, with TRBD1 identical over 10 bases. CDR1 and CDR2 from the germline V gene are LGHNA and YNFKEQ. CDR3 length: 14 residues. Germline trimming cut 8 bases from V and 5 bases from J; bases unmatched to any gene: 7. The CDR3, as DNA: TGTGCCAGCTCGGGGACAGGGGTTAGAGATACGCAGTATTTT. This translates into CASSGTGVRDTQYF.

V and J are TRBV7-9 and TRBJ2-7; D not certain. Germline V gives CDR1 SEHNR, CDR2 FQNEAQ (reference sequence). V shed 4 bases and J shed 4 bases, with 14 bases lying between them. The CDR3 sequence is 14 residues long. CDR3 nucleotides: TGTGCCAGCAGCTCCGGCCTACTGGGATACGAGCAGTACTTC. Residues: CASSSGLLGYEQYF.

This clonotype was seen repeatedly, ten times or more. The chain couples TRBV13 to TRBJ2-1; D is perhaps TRBD2 (6 bases). Germline CDR1 reads PRHDT; CDR2 reads FYEKMQ (reference sequence). This CDR3 has 13 amino acids. Trimming stripped 4 bases from V and 6 bases from J, with 10 bases between. CDR3: CASSYAGFNEQFF. DNA for the CDR3: TGTGCCAGCAGCTACGCGGGATTCAATGAGCAGTTCTTC.

This rearrangement joins TRBV12-3 or TRBV12-4 to TRBJ1-2, with D maybe TRBD1 (5 bases). The germline V and J ends were trimmed by 5 bases and 5 bases, with 12 bases remaining between them. The CDR3 is 13 amino acids. The CDR3 spells CASSHRAGYGYTF. The DNA of the CDR3 is TGTGCCAGCAGTCATAGGGCAGGGTATGGCTACACCTTC.

J is TRBJ1-3 and V is TRBV6-5, with D possibly matching TRBD1 (5 bases). The CDR3 length is 15 residues. V gave up 0 bases and J gave up 6 bases, with 12 bases separating them. Germline values: CDR1 MNHEY, CDR2 SVGAGI. CDR3 nucleotides: TGTGCCAGCAGTTACTCGGGGCGAGAACAAAACACCATATATTTT. It translates to CASSYSGREQNTIYF.

J is TRBJ2-2 and V is TRBV7-2; perhaps D is TRBD1 or TRBD2 (5 bases each). Per germline, CDR1 SGHTA and CDR2 FQGNSA. The CDR3 totals 15 residues. Trimming shortened V by 0 bases and J by 8 bases, and 13 bases separated the two germline ends. The CDR3 nucleotides read TGTGCCAGCAGCTTAGCGATCGGGGCCGCAGGGGAGCTGTTTTTT. The encoded protein is CASSLAIGAAGELFF.

This clonotype has ten or more counts. The V call is TRBV20-1, the J call TRBJ2-3, with TRBD2 identical over 8 bases. Germline CDR1 reads DFQATT; CDR2 reads SNEGSKA (reference sequence). V gave up 3 bases and J gave up 4 bases; unmatched junction bases: 3. This CDR3 is 13 amino acids long. The CDR3 DNA follows: TGCAGTGCTAGCGGGAGGGTCCCAGATACGCAGTATTTT. This encodes CSASGRVPDTQYF.

In its sample, this clonotype was seen a few times. This chain uses TRBV6-1 with TRBJ2-3, with no clear D. Germline assignment: CDR1 MNHNS and CDR2 SASEGT. The V gene lost 6 bases and the J gene lost 2 bases, with 15 bases spanning the gap. CDR3 length equals 15 residues. The CDR3 coding sequence is TGTGCCAGCAGCCTGTCCAGAAACCCCACAGATACGCAGTATTTT. Translated, it gives CASSLSRNPTDTQYF.

This clonotype was seen repeatedly, ten times or more. The chain couples TRBV7-3 to TRBJ2-3; TRBD1 or TRBD2 may be the D gene (7 bases each). The V gene lost 4 bases and the J gene lost 6 bases, with 17 bases spanning the gap. CDR3 length: 15 residues. Per the germline V gene, CDR1 is SGHTA and CDR2 is FQGTGA. CDR3 sequence: CASSSRGGILDTQYF. CDR3 in DNA: TGTGCCAGCAGCTCCAGGGGGGGAATCCTGGATACGCAGTATTTT.